This TCR beta chain was documented in a study of PD-L1 blockade in urothelial cancer. Across the study: Bladder-origin urothelial cancer in males covered about 90% of the 29 patients. The study recovered a median of 141,255 T cells per blood sample.

The germline CDR1 and CDR2 sequences are SEHNR and FQNEAQ (reference sequence). Trimming cost V 2 bases and J 3 bases, with 13 bases left between them. The CDR3 is 15 amino acids. Time point given: pretreatment peripheral blood. Diagnoses among patients were locally advanced or metastatic urothelial carcinoma. The assay was immunoSEQ multiplex PCR, and TCRdb's table has in-frame clones only and misses some. Of fewer than 65,000 clones listed, roughly 89% are singletons. The material was PBMCs, obtained around atezolizumab (anti-PD-L1) treatment. The receptor's source is a woman in her sixties with urothelial cancer. The chain recombines TRBV7-9 with TRBJ2-5; possible D gene TRBD1, 6 bases. The CDR3 DNA reads TGTGCCAGCAGCTTAATTAGGGCAGGGGAAGAGACCCAGTACTTC. It codes for CASSLIRAGEETQYF.